This T cell receptor (beta chain) was sequenced for a study of Ad26.COV2.S vaccination and SARS-CoV-2 variants. Overall study results and limits: Individuals receiving vaccine had higher spike-specific TCR breadth than placebo recipients did.

This CDR3 has 13 residues. V gave up 5 bases and J gave up 4 bases, with 11 bases separating them. Germline assignment: CDR1 LNHDA and CDR2 SQIVND (reference sequence). This sample's treatment: approximately 18 received Ad26.COV2.S at low or high dose, single or two shots; 5 received placebo; per-sample allocation not given. Sampling occurred on day 63 after the first vaccine or placebo injection. The assay was immunoSEQ multiplex PCR, and TCRdb's table has in-frame clones only and misses some. This sample has hundreds of thousands of clones, with around nine tenths found just once. This clone was picked up one time. What it recognizes is unknown.

The clonotype originates from a person between 18 and 65 years old who received the Ad26.COV2.S COVID-19 vaccine or a placebo. The specimen was peripheral blood, collected in a trial of Ad26.COV2.S vaccine versus placebo. The chain couples TRBV19 to TRBJ1-2; no firm D call. For the CDR3, the DNA is TGTGCCAGTAGTTCCGAGGGCATCTATGGCTACACCTTC. This codes for CASSSEGIYGYTF.